This T cell receptor (beta chain) was sequenced in a study of type 1 and type 2 diabetes patients. At the level of the study: Samples came from type 1 diabetic, type 2 diabetic or nondiabetic people, recruited in China. Whole-study findings and limits: Age and gender were not matched between study groups.

The CDR3 length is 18 residues. Trimming cost V 3 bases and J 2 bases, with 21 bases left between them. In germline, CDR1 is SNHLY, CDR2 FYNNEI. This clonotype was detected only a few times. Antigen: not known. The PCR template was genomic DNA. Multiplex PCR with 30 forward and 13 reverse primers amplified the TCR beta CDR3. TCRdb fed the multiplex PCR reads into MiXCR, producing one record per CDR3 protein. The sample includes about 250,000 distinct CDR3 sequences, around 47% of them seen just once. The rearrangement uses TRBV2 and TRBJ2-3; D not certain. The sequence was obtained from a man aged 18 to 30 with type 2 diabetes. Sequenced input: peripheral blood mononuclear cells (PBMCs). The CDR3: CASSEYGKPKSFTDTQYF. The CDR3 DNA is TGTGCCAGCAGTGAGTATGGAAAACCGAAGTCTTTCACAGATACGCAGTATTTT.